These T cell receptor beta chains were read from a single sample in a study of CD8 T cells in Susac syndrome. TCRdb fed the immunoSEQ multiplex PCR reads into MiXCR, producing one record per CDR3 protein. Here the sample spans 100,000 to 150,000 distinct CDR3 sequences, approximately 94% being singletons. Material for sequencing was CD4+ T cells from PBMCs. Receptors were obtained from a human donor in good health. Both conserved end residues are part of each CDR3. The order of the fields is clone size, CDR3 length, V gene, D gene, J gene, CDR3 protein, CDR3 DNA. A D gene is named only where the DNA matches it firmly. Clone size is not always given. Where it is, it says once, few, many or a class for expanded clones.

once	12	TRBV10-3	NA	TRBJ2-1	CAISSDSYSWFF	TGTGCCATCAGTTCGGACTCCTATAGTTGGTTCTTC
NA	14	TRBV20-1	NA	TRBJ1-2	CSARDSRTTYGYTF	TGCAGTGCTAGAGATTCCCGGACCACCTATGGCTACACCTTC
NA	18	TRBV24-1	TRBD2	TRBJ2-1	CATGGASGVARSYNEQFF	TGTGCCACCGGGGGGGCTAGCGGGGTTGCACGCTCCTACAATGAGCAGTTCTTC
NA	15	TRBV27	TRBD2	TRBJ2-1	CASSLRWEGLGEQFF	TGTGCCAGCAGTTTACGGTGGGAGGGCCTCGGTGAGCAGTTCTTC
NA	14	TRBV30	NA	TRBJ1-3	CACNRGPSGNTIYF	TGTGCCTGCAATCGGGGGCCCTCTGGAAACACCATATATTTT
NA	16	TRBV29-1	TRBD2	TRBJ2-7	CSVAGASGRVDYEQYF	TGCAGCGTTGCTGGGGCTAGCGGGAGGGTAGACTACGAGCAGTACTTC
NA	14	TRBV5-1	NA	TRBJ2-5	CASSLDPGQETQYF	TGCGCCAGCAGCTTGGATCCAGGGCAAGAGACCCAGTACTTC
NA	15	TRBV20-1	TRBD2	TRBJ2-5	CSAIVSGRWGETQYF	TGCAGTGCCATCGTTAGCGGGAGATGGGGAGAGACCCAGTACTTC
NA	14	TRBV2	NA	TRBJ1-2	CASSLTEPNYGYTF	TGTGCCAGCAGTTTGACAGAACCTAACTATGGCTACACCTTC
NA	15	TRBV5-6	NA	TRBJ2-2	CASSLGGRLTGELFF	TGTGCCAGCAGCTTGGGGGGCCGCCTGACCGGGGAGCTGTTTTTT
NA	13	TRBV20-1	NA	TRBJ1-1	CSAHKVGNTEAFF	TGCAGTGCGCACAAGGTCGGGAACACTGAAGCTTTCTTT
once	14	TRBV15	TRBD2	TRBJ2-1	CATSRGDSGSLHIF	TGTGCCACCAGCAGAGGAGATAGCGGGAGCCTCCACATCTTC
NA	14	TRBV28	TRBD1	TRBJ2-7	CASSLGTGLREQYF	TGTGCCAGCAGTCTAGGGACAGGGCTGAGGGAGCAGTACTTC
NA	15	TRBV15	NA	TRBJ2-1	CATSAQEPSYNEQFF	TGTGCCACCAGCGCCCAAGAGCCCTCCTACAATGAGCAGTTCTTC
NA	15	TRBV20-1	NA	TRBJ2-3	CSARERGFVTDTQYF	TGCAGTGCTAGAGAGCGAGGGTTCGTCACAGATACGCAGTATTTT
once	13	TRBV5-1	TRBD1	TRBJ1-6	CASRGTDNSPLHF	TGCGCCAGCAGGGGGACAGATAATTCACCCCTCCACTTT
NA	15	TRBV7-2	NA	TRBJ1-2	CASSLATVSNYGYTF	TGTGCCAGCAGCTTAGCGACAGTTTCTAACTATGGCTACACCTTC
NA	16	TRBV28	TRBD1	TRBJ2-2	CASSPQGQGGTGELFF	TGTGCCAGCAGCCCCCAGGGACAGGGGGGCACCGGGGAGCTGTTTTTT
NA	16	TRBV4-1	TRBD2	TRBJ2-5	CASSQSLAETQETQYF	TGCGCCAGCAGCCAGTCTCTAGCGGAGACCCAAGAGACCCAGTACTTC
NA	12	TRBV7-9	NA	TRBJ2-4	CASREQENIQYF	TGTGCCAGCAGAGAACAGGAAAACATTCAGTACTTC
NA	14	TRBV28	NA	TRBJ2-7	CASSPPGKTYEQYF	TGTGCCAGCAGTCCCCCGGGGAAGACCTACGAGCAGTACTTC
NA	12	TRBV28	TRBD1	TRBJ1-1	CASRDRGTEAFF	TGTGCCAGCAGGGACAGGGGTACTGAAGCTTTCTTT
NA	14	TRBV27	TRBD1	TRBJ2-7	CASGRGTGASEQYF	TGTGCCAGCGGAAGGGGGACAGGGGCCTCCGAGCAGTACTTC
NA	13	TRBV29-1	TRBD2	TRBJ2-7	CSVRLAGDIEQYF	TGCAGCGTAAGACTAGCGGGAGATATCGAGCAGTACTTC
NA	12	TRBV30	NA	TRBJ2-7	CAWTRGRNEQYF	TGTGCCTGGACCAGGGGCAGGAACGAGCAGTACTTC
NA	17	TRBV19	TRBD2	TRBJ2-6	CASSETSGVSGANVLTF	TGTGCCAGTAGTGAGACTAGCGGGGTCTCTGGGGCCAACGTCCTGACTTTC
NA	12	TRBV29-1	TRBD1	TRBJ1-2	CSETGQLYGYTF	TGCAGCGAAACGGGACAGCTCTATGGCTACACCTTC
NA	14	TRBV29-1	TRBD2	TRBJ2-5	CSAAGEPFQETQYF	TGCAGCGCTGCGGGAGAGCCATTCCAAGAGACCCAGTACTTC
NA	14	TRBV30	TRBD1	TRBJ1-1	CAWSQTGFFGVAFF	TGTGCCTGGAGTCAGACAGGGTTCTTTGGGGTAGCTTTCTTT
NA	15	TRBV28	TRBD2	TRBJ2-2	CASSLALAVTGELFF	TGTGCCAGCAGTTTAGCACTAGCGGTTACCGGGGAGCTGTTTTTT
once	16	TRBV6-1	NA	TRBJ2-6	CASSPGPGAGANVLTF	TGTGCCAGCAGCCCGGGACCGGGGGCCGGGGCCAACGTCCTGACTTTC
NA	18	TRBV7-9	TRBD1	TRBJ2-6	CASSPRTGSVSGANVLTF	TGTGCCAGCAGCCCCCGGACAGGGTCCGTCTCTGGGGCCAACGTCCTGACTTTC
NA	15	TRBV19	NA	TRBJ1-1	CASSIVRVRNTEAFF	TGTGCCAGTAGTATAGTCAGGGTGAGGAACACTGAAGCTTTCTTT
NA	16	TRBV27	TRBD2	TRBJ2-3	CASSLGLAGAGDTQYF	TGTGCCAGCAGTTTGGGACTAGCGGGAGCTGGAGATACGCAGTATTTT
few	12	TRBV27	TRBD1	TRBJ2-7	CASRTGVDEQYF	TGTGCCAGCAGGACAGGGGTCGACGAGCAGTACTTC
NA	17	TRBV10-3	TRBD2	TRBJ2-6	CAIRSGGGDSGANVLTF	TGTGCCATCAGGTCGGGGGGAGGTGACTCTGGGGCCAACGTCCTGACTTTC
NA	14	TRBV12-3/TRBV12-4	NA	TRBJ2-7	CASSLGGAAYEQYF	TGTGCCAGCAGTTTAGGGGGGGCCGCCTACGAGCAGTACTTC
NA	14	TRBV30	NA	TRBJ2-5	CAWRLGGIQETQYF	TGTGCCTGGAGGTTGGGGGGAATCCAAGAGACCCAGTACTTC
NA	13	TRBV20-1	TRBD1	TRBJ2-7	CSVQRDRAYEQYF	TGCAGTGTTCAACGGGACAGAGCCTACGAGCAGTACTTC
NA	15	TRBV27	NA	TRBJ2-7	CASSPAGTGSYEQYF	TGTGCCAGCAGTCCCGCCGGGACGGGGTCCTACGAGCAGTACTTC
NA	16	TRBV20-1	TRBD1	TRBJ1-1	CSARDERGRLVSEAFF	TGCAGTGCTAGAGATGAGAGGGGGCGGTTAGTTAGTGAAGCTTTCTTT
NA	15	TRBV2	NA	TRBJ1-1	CASSDVQGRNTEAFF	TGTGCCAGCAGTGACGTTCAGGGCAGAAACACTGAAGCTTTCTTT